This entry is about one T cell receptor beta chain. The V end lost 0 bases, the J end lost 4 bases, and 10 bases lay between the germline ends. The CDR3 spans 15 residues. Germline loops: CDR1 MNHEY, CDR2 SVGEGT. The source of the sample is a study of blood T cell repertoires in COVID-19. Across the whole study: From T cells, B-cell-depleted T cells, or PBMCs came the material, which was cDNA or gDNA.

TCRdb's copy holds only in-frame clones and misses some; the assay was immunoSEQ multiplex PCR. The top ten hold approximately 4.5% of the sample, which has more than 110,000 clones, around 80% seen once. The chain joins TRBV6-2 or TRBV6-3 to TRBJ1-5; D gene unclear. The sequencing sample was made of peripheral blood. The sequence was collected from a woman at least 80 years old with active or convalescent COVID-19. CDR3 sequence: CASSYSRRENQPQHF. For the CDR3, the DNA is TGTGCCAGCAGTTACTCGCGGCGAGAGAATCAGCCCCAGCATTTT.